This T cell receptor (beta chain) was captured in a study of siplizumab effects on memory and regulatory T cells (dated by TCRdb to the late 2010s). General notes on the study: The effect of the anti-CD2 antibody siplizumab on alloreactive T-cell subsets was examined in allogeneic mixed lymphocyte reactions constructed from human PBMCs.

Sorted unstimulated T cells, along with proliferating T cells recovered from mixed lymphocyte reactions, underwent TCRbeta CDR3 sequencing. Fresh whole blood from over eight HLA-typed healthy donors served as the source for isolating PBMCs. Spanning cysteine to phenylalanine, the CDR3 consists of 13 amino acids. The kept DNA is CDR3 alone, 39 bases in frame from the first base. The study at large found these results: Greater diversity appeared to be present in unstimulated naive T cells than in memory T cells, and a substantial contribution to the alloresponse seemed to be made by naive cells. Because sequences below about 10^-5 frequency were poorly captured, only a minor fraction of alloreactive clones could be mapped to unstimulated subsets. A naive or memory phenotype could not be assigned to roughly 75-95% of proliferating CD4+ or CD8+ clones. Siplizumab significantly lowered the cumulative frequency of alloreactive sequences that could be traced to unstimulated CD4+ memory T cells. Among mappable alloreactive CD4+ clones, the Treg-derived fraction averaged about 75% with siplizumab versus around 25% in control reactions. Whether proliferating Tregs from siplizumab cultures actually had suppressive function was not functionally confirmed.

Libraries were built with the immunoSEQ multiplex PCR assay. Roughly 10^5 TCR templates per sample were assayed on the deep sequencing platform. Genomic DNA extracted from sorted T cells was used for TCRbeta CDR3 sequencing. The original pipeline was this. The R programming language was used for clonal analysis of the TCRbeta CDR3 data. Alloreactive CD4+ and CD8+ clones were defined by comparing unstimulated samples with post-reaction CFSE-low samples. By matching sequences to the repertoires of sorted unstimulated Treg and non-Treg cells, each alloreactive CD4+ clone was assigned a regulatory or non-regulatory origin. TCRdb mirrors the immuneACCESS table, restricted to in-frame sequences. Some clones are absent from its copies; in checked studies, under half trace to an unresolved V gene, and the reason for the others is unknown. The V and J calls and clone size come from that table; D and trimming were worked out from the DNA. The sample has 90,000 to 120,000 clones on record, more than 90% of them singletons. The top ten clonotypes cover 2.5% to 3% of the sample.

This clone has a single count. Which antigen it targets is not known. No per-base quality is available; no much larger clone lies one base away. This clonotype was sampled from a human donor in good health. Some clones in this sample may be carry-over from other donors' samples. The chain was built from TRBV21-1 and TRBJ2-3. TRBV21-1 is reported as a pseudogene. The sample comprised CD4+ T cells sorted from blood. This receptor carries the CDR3 CASSKGTRDTQYF. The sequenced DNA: TGTGCCAGCAGCAAAGGGACCAGGGATACGCAGTATTTT.